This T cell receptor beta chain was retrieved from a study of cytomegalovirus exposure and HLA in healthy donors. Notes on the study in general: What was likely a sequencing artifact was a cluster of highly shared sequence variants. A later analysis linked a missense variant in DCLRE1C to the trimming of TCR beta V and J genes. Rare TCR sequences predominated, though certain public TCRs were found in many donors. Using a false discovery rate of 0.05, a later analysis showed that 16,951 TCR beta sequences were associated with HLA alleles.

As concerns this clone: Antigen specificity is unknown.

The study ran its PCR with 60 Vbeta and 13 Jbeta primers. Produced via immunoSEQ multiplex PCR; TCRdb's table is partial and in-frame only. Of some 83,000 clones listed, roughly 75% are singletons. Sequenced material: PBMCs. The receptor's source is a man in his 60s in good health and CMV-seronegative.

CDR3 in DNA: TGCGCCAGCAGCTCCCCCTTGGGGGGATCGGGAAACACCATATATTTT. Protein product: CASSSPLGGSGNTIYF. This chain links TRBV4-3 with TRBJ1-3; possibly TRBD1 for D (5 bases). Germline CDR1 and CDR2: LGHNA and YSLEER. The V and J ends lost 5 bases and 4 bases respectively, with 18 bases between them. This CDR3 contains 16 residues.